This T cell receptor (beta chain) was sequenced during a study of cytomegalovirus exposure and HLA in healthy donors. Notes on the study in general: The CMV antigen specificity of a few CMV-associated chains was confirmed through in vitro analysis. Certain indistinguishable V segments, among them TRBV6-2 and TRBV6-3, were excluded. Presence/absence results assume similar sequencing depth per donor, which may not hold.

The CDR3 loop spans 14 amino acids. V was pared by 5 bases and J by 12 bases, with 17 bases between. CDR1 LNHDA and CDR2 SQIVND come from the germline V gene (reference sequence). In this sample, this clone turned up once. The target antigen is unknown. PCR primers comprised 60 Vbeta and 13 Jbeta primers. Produced via immunoSEQ multiplex PCR; TCRdb's table is partial and in-frame only. The sample consists of 73,000 or so clones, around three quarters of them appearing once. Sequencing used PBMCs. The chain joins TRBV19 to TRBJ1-6, with D possibly being TRBD1 (6 bases). This clonotype originated in a man between 50 and 59 years old in good health and CMV-seronegative. CDR3 coding DNA: TGTGCCAGTAGTCCTCAGGGGCGTTCGGGACCCCTCCACTTT. Translating it yields CASSPQGRSGPLHF.